This T cell receptor (beta chain) was recorded in a study of cytomegalovirus exposure and HLA in healthy donors. Everyone who donated was a healthy bone marrow donor. The PCR made use of 60 Vbeta and 13 Jbeta primers. Measured with immunoSEQ multiplex PCR; TCRdb has only the in-frame clones, and not every one. Here the sample spans about 150,000 clones, 63% being singletons. This clone was counted a few times. Its target is unknown. General study results and limits: In a later analysis, a genetic analysis reported fewer productive-TCR N-insertions in an Asian-associated ancestry cluster than the cohort average. By a later analysis, the bulk of CMV-associated TCR beta chains appeared HLA-restricted. A later analysis found common viral pathogens apparently linked to several of the most significant clusters.

Sequencing used PBMCs. This clonotype originated in a woman aged 60-75 years in good health and CMV-seropositive.

CDR3 in DNA: TGCGCCAGCAGTGACGGGGTGGGTTACGAGCAGTACTTC. It codes for CASSDGVGYEQYF. The chain recombines TRBV10-1 with TRBJ2-7; D possibly corresponds to TRBD2 (5 bases). The CDR3 totals 13 residues. CDR1 and CDR2 (germline): WNHNN, SYGVQD (reference sequence). Trimming pared 3 bases from V and 4 bases from J, leaving 10 bases between.